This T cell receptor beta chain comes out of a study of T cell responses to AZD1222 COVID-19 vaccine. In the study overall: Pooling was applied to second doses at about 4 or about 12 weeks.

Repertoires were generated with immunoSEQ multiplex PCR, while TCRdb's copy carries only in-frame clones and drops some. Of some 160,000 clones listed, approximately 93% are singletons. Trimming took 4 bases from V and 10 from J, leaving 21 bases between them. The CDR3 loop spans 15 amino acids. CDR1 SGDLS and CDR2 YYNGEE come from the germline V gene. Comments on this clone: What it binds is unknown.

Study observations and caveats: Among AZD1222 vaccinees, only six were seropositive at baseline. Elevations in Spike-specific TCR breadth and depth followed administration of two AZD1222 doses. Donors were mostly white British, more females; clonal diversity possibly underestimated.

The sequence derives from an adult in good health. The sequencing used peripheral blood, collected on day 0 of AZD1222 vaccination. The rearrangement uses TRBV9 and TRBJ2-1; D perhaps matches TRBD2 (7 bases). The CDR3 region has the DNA TGTGCCAGCAGCACCGGCGGGGGCCTTCTGATCGAGCAGTTCTTC. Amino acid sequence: CASSTGGGLLIEQFF.